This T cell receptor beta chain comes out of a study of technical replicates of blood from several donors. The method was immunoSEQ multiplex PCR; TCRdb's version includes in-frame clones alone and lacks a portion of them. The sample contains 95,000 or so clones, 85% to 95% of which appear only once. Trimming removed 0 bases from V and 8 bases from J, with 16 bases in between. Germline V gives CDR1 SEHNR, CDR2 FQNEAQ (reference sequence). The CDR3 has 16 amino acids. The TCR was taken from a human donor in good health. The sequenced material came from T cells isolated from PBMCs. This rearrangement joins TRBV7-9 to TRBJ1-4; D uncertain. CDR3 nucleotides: TGTGCCAGCAGCTTAGCGTTTGTGAAAGCTAGGGAAAAACTGTTTTTT. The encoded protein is CASSLAFVKAREKLFF.